The clone carrying this T cell receptor (beta chain) was detected many times. The antigen is not known. J gave up 6 bases and V 5 bases, and 12 bases lay outside the gene matches. This CDR3 contains 14 residues. The germline gives CDR1 SQVTM, CDR2 ANQGSEA. The data belong to a study of T-cell reconstitution after alpha-beta-depleted transplantation in children. Overall study results and limits: In patients about two months after transplant, alpha-beta T cells reportedly arose from several hundred expanded graft clones. After one year, T-cell counts and TCRbeta diversity mostly came from new T cells. There were some patients whose high TCRbeta diversity at day 60 came from surviving recipient T cells and thymic progenitors.

Using unique molecular identifiers, the investigators prepared the TCRbeta library. TCRdb re-called the PCR reads through MiXCR, storing one row per CDR3 protein. The sample consists of about 300,000 distinct CDR3 sequences, about a tenth of them appearing once. The TCR originated in a boy in the first two years of life with acute myeloid leukemia, due to receive a stem cell transplant. Sample: PBMCs, taken before TCRalphabeta/CD19-depleted stem cell transplant. The rearrangement uses TRBV29-1 and TRBJ2-7, with 8 bases that match TRBD2. CDR3 nucleotides: TGCAGCGTTCGATCTATGCGGGAGGTCGGCGAGCAGTACTTC. It yields the protein CSVRSMREVGEQYF.